A selection of T cell receptor beta chains follows, all from one sample in a study of ipilimumab plus nivolumab after autologous stem cell transplantation. Sequencing was performed with immunoSEQ multiplex PCR; in TCRdb, only in-frame clones are kept and a portion is missing. The table shows 15,000 to 20,000 clones, with 81% occurring only once. The specimen comprised PBMCs, sampled in a trial of ipilimumab plus nivolumab as post-transplant consolidation. The source of these receptors is a male donor with diffuse large B-cell lymphoma. The CDR3 runs from the conserved cysteine through the conserved F or W. D genes are given only for firm matches.

d_call v_call cdr3_aa
NA TRBV6-5 CASSNRESEAFF
NA TRBV13 CASSMPTGYTDTQYF
NA TRBV5-1 CASSFSGSYEQYF
NA TRBV11-2 CASSLNRLEAFF
NA TRBV7-9 CASRGDSYGYTF
NA TRBV19 CASSTEQGPYGYTF
NA TRBV18 CASSPGANSYEQYF
TRBD1 TRBV19 CASSIAETGEQYF
TRBD1 TRBV7-9 CASSPTRTGGYSNYGYTF
TRBD2 TRBV7-3 CASGGTSGGELFF
TRBD2 TRBV6-6 CASSLAGANTGELFF
TRBD1 TRBV7-8 CASSLRTGGGYTF
NA TRBV4-2 CASSQGGAGPDTQYF
NA TRBV9 CASSPLWGGHTDTQYF
TRBD1 TRBV25-1 CASRLGGSGELFF
NA TRBV30 CAWGGTYGYTF
NA TRBV6-5 CASRAAGVDGYTF
TRBD1 TRBV5-4 CASSPRTGITIYEQYF
NA TRBV7-9 CASRDDSYEQYF
TRBD2 TRBV11-1 CASSFPGGETQYF
TRBD2 TRBV7-2 CASSAAGGYEQYF
NA TRBV18 CASSPTGSGANVLTF
TRBD1 TRBV6-1 CASTELSGGIYGYTF
TRBD1 TRBV30 CAWSIGQGSGYTF
NA TRBV6-1 CASSDGTPPSQPQHF
NA TRBV6-1 CASSEVRRLNYGYTF
NA TRBV30 CAWSLGKLNTEAFF
TRBD2 TRBV2 CASSLAGAEWDTQYF